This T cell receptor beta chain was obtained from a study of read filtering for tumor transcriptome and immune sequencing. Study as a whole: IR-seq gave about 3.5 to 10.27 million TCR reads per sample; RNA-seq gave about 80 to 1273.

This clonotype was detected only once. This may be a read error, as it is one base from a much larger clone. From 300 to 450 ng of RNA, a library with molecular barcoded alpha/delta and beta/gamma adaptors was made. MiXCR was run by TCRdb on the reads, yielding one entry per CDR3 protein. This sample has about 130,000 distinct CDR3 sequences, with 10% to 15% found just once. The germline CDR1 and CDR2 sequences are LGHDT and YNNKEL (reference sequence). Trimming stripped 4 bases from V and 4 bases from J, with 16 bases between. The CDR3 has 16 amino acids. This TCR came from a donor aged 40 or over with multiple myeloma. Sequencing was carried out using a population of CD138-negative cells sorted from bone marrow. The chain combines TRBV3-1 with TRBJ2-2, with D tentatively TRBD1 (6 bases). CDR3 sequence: CASSPDRGGITGELFF. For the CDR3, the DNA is TGTGCCAGCAGCCCCGACCGAGGGGGTATCACCGGGGAGCTGTTTTTT.